A selection of T cell receptor beta chains follows, all from one sample in a study of cytomegalovirus exposure and HLA in healthy donors. The repertoire was sequenced with immunoSEQ multiplex PCR; TCRdb's copy has only in-frame clones and lacks some. The table records some 170,000 clones, around 77% of them present only once. What was sequenced was PBMCs. Receptor source: a man aged 25-45 years in good health and CMV-seropositive. Each CDR3 is given with its conserved first and last residue. D genes are given only for firm matches. Size values are once, few and many counts, or a class for expanded clones, and some rows have none.

cdr3_length d_call clone_size j_call v_call cdr3_nt cdr3_aa
15 TRBD1 - TRBJ2-5 TRBV7-2 TGTGCCAGCAGCTTAGCGACAGGGCTGAAGGAGACCCAGTACTTC CASSLATGLKETQYF
15 - - TRBJ1-1 TRBV5-4 TGTGCCAGCCTGCACGGGGATAGTCGGAACACTGAAGCTTTCTTT CASLHGDSRNTEAFF
14 TRBD2 once TRBJ2-7 TRBV27 TGTGCCAGCAGTTTATCGCGGGGGGCCTACGAGCAGTACTTC CASSLSRGAYEQYF
16 TRBD2 - TRBJ2-3 TRBV5-6 TGTGCCAGCAGCCCGGGGCGGGGGGCCCGTGGGGATACGCAGTATTTT CASSPGRGARGDTQYF
14 TRBD2 - TRBJ2-1 TRBV10-3 TGTGCCATCAGTGGTCAGACTAGCGGGGGGTTCCAGTTCTTC CAISGQTSGGFQFF
16 TRBD1 - TRBJ2-1 TRBV5-1 TGCGCCAGCAGAGGATTAACGGGACAGGGTCCCAATGAGCAGTTCTTC CASRGLTGQGPNEQFF
13 - - TRBJ1-1 TRBV11-2 TGTGCCAGCAGTCGGACAGCGAACACTGAAGCTTTCTTT CASSRTANTEAFF
17 - - TRBJ1-2 TRBV4-1 TGCGCCAGCAGCCAAGATCTCGGGACGGGGGAGAGCTATGGCTACACCTTC CASSQDLGTGESYGYTF
15 - - TRBJ2-1 TRBV25-1 TGTGCCAGCAGCGAACGGAGGGTCGTATACAATGAGCAGTTCTTC CASSERRVVYNEQFF
16 TRBD1 - TRBJ1-1 TRBV18 TGTGCCAGCTCACCCTCGGACAGGGCGAGGGGCACTGAAGCTTTCTTT CASSPSDRARGTEAFF
16 - - TRBJ2-3 TRBV5-6 TGTGCCAGCAGCTTAAGGATAACGGGAGGCACAGATACGCAGTATTTT CASSLRITGGTDTQYF
13 - - TRBJ2-1 TRBV10-3 TGTGCCATCAGTTCACAGGGTTCGAATGAGCAGTTCTTC CAISSQGSNEQFF
13 - - TRBJ2-5 TRBV7-9 TGTGCCAGCAGCTTCTTGGGGGGATGGACCCAGTACTTC CASSFLGGWTQYF
14 - - TRBJ1-2 TRBV19 TGTGCCAGTAGTATTCCCCTTCCGGGCTATGGCTACACCTTC CASSIPLPGYGYTF
15 - once TRBJ2-7 TRBV11-2 TGTGCCAGCAGCTCTAGAGGGCCGCCCGAGGACGAGCAGTACTTC CASSSRGPPEDEQYF
11 - - TRBJ1-6 TRBV28 TGTGCCAGCAGCGTGGCCTCACCCCTCCACTTT CASSVASPLHF
14 TRBD1 - TRBJ1-6 TRBV18 TGTGCCAGTTCAGAGGGACAGGGGACTTCACCCCTCCACTTT CASSEGQGTSPLHF
14 TRBD1 - TRBJ1-1 TRBV5-1 TGCGCCAGCAGCACGGGGACAGGGGGCGCTCAAGCTTTCTTT CASSTGTGGAQAFF
17 - once TRBJ1-6 TRBV7-9 TGTGCCAGCTACCCCGCCGGAGGGTTTCCGGAGAATTCACCCCTCCACTTT CASYPAGGFPENSPLHF
14 TRBD1 - TRBJ1-5 TRBV28 TGTGCCAGCAGCTCTCCAGGGGGCCGTCAGCCCCAGCATTTT CASSSPGGRQPQHF
16 - - TRBJ2-7 TRBV5-4 TGTGCCAGCAGCCCGCCTGGGGGGGCTTACTCCTACGAGCAGTACTTC CASSPPGGAYSYEQYF
13 - - TRBJ2-4 TRBV28 TGTGCCAGCACAACGACAGGTGCGTACATTCAGTACTTC CASTTTGAYIQYF
12 - - TRBJ2-5 TRBV5-1 TGCGCCAGCAGCGCAGACCAAGAGACCCAGTACTTC CASSADQETQYF
15 TRBD2 - TRBJ2-7 TRBV7-2 TGTGCCAGCAGCTCAAGCGGGGGGGCCTCGGCCGAGCAGTACTTC CASSSSGGASAEQYF
19 TRBD2 - TRBJ2-3 TRBV10-1 TGCGCCAGCCCGACAGTGACTAGCGGGGCGACTAATAGCACAGATACGCAGTATTTT CASPTVTSGATNSTDTQYF
12 - - TRBJ1-1 TRBV30 TGTGCCTGGAGTGTAAGAGCCATTGAAGCTTTCTTT CAWSVRAIEAFF
11 - - TRBJ1-4 TRBV29-1 TGCAGCGTGGGCCGTGATGAAAAACTGTTTTTT CSVGRDEKLFF
18 TRBD1 once TRBJ1-2 TRBV4-1 TGCGCCAGCAGCGATCTCCGGGACAGGGGGCGCGAAGACTATGGCTACACCTTC CASSDLRDRGREDYGYTF
15 - once TRBJ1-6 TRBV6-5 TGTGCCAGCCTGAGATCGTCCGACGGGGATTCACCCCTCCACTTT CASLRSSDGDSPLHF
13 - few TRBJ2-3 TRBV30 TGTGCCTGGAGTTATAGGGGCGCAGATACGCAGTATTTT CAWSYRGADTQYF
14 - - TRBJ2-1 TRBV7-3 TGTGCCAGCAAAAGAACAGGTCACGCCAATGAGCAGTTCTTC CASKRTGHANEQFF
12 - few TRBJ1-2 TRBV28 TGTGCCAGCGCACTAAGGAACTATGGCTACACCTTC CASALRNYGYTF
13 - - TRBJ2-3 TRBV11-3 TGTGCCAGCAGCTTCAGGGGCGCAGATACGCAGTATTTT CASSFRGADTQYF
14 TRBD1 few TRBJ1-5 TRBV19 TGTGCCAGTACGGGGACAGGGGGCAATCAGCCCCAGCATTTT CASTGTGGNQPQHF
13 - once TRBJ2-1 TRBV2 TGTGCCAGCAGTCCCATCAGGGGCAATGAGCAGTTCTTC CASSPIRGNEQFF
14 - - TRBJ2-7 TRBV30 TGTGCCTGGAGCCTCGAGGGACTTTCCTACGAGCAGTACTTC CAWSLEGLSYEQYF
15 - - TRBJ2-1 TRBV6-5 TGTGCCAGCAGTTACTCGATCGGGGGGCACAATGAGCAGTTCTTC CASSYSIGGHNEQFF
13 - - TRBJ2-7 TRBV7-9 TGTGCCAGCAGTTCGACAGATCGCTACGAGCAGTACTTC CASSSTDRYEQYF
16 - - TRBJ1-1 TRBV6-1 TGTGCCAGCAGTGAACCGGGTGTCGGCATTAACACTGAAGCTTTCTTT CASSEPGVGINTEAFF
13 - - TRBJ1-3 TRBV29-1 TGCAGCGTTCGGGGGGTCGGGGGAAACACCATATATTTT CSVRGVGGNTIYF
13 - - TRBJ2-1 TRBV2 TGTGCCAGCAGGGACTTCTCCTACAATGAGCAGTTCTTC CASRDFSYNEQFF